The 32 T cell receptor beta chains given below trace back to one sample, sequenced in a study of blood T cell repertoires in COVID-19. Some clones are missing from TCRdb's copy, which holds only in-frame ones; the method was immunoSEQ multiplex PCR. The sample yields roughly 29,000 clones, 80% to 90% seen once. Sample: peripheral blood. These receptors were collected from a human donor in a cohort sampled during active COVID-19.

V gene TRBV7-2 combines with J gene TRBJ2-1; no clear D gene. Per germline, CDR1 SGHTA and CDR2 FQGNSA. The CDR3 loop spans 12 amino acids. Trimming removed 0 bases from V and 7 bases from J, with 4 bases in between. This CDR3 is CASSLAINEQFF. The CDR3 nucleotides are TGTGCCAGCAGCTTAGCTATAAATGAGCAGTTCTTC.

DNA for the CDR3: TGTGCCAGCAGCCGTTCCACCGTCGAGGGCCTTGAAGCTTTCTTT. It translates to CASSRSTVEGLEAFF. The chain is built from TRBV3-1 (or the pseudogene TRBV3-2) and TRBJ1-1; D gene uncertain. The CDR3 is 15 amino acids. The V gene's germline CDR1 is LGHDT and CDR2 YNNKEL (reference sequence). V dropped 4 bases and J dropped 7 bases, with 19 bases sitting between them.

The chain couples TRBV30 to TRBJ2-7; 7 bases fit TRBD1. Germline CDR1 reads GTSNPN; CDR2 reads SVGIG (reference sequence). CDR3 size: 11 residues. V shed 3 bases, J shed 6 bases, and the junction held 2 bases outside the gene matches. DNA of the CDR3: TGTGCCTGGAGGACAGGGTCCGAGCAGTACTTC. It yields the protein CAWRTGSEQYF.

This sequence joins TRBV2 and TRBJ2-7, with D perhaps matching TRBD1 (5 bases). Trimming removed 6 bases at V and 2 bases at J, with 23 bases between. CDR1 and CDR2 from the germline V gene are SNHLY and FYNNEI. There are 17 residues in the CDR3. In DNA form, the CDR3 reads TGTGCCAGCAGCCCCGGACGGAGACAGTTCGGCACCTACGAGCAGTACTTC. Protein sequence: CASSPGRRQFGTYEQYF.

The chain recombines TRBV6-5 with TRBJ2-2, with D possibly being TRBD1 (6 bases). There are 15 residues in the CDR3. The ends were cut back, 3 bases at V and 5 bases at J, with 13 bases in the middle. Germline V gene sequence: CDR1 MNHEY, CDR2 SVGAGI. The CDR3 sequence: CASSYEGVNTGELFF. CDR3 sequence (DNA): TGTGCCAGCAGTTATGAGGGGGTAAATACCGGGGAGCTGTTTTTT.

This clone appeared a few times. The V and J genes are TRBV13 and TRBJ2-7, with D perhaps TRBD2 (6 bases). CDR3 length: 16 residues. V lost 2 bases, J lost 1 base, and 15 bases lay in between. Germline V CDR1 and CDR2: PRHDT, FYEKMQ (reference sequence). The CDR3 here is CASSLKAGLTSYEQYF. CDR3 bases: TGTGCCAGCAGCTTAAAGGCCGGACTAACTTCCTACGAGCAGTACTTC.

The chain couples TRBV3-1 (or the pseudogene TRBV3-2) to TRBJ1-2; no reliable D call. Between the trimmed V and J ends, which lost 1 base and 3 bases, there was a span of 6 bases. CDR1 and CDR2 (germline): LGHDT, YNNKEL (reference sequence). CDR3 length equals 13 residues. The CDR3 DNA reads as TGTGCCAGCAGCCAAGTTAGCGACTATGGCTACACCTTC. This translates into CASSQVSDYGYTF.

The chain couples TRBV2 to TRBJ2-7, with D perhaps TRBD1 (6 bases). This CDR3 comprises 13 residues. Trimming pared 4 bases from V and 3 bases from J, leaving 10 bases between. The germline V gene has CDR1 SNHLY and CDR2 FYNNEI. CDR3 coding DNA: TGTGCCAGCAGTGGGTTAGGGGGCTACGAGCAGTACTTC. It specifies CASSGLGGYEQYF.

This rearrangement joins TRBV19 to TRBJ2-7; 8 bases line up with TRBD1. Germline assignment: CDR1 LNHDA and CDR2 SQIVND (reference sequence). This CDR3 has 13 amino acids. J lost 2 bases, V lost 7 bases, and 4 bases had no gene match. CDR3 coding DNA: TGTGCCAGTACCCCGACAGGGGCCTACGAGCAGTACTTC. Translated, it gives CASTPTGAYEQYF.

The V and J genes are TRBV28 and TRBJ1-4; D remains ambiguous. CDR3 length equals 16 residues. Trimming took off 2 bases at V and 0 bases at J, with 10 bases between the two ends. Germline V gene data show CDR1 as MDHEN and CDR2 as SYDVKM. In nucleotides, the CDR3 is TGTGCCAGCAGTTTAGTACAGCCTACAACTAATGAAAAACTGTTTTTT. This codes for CASSLVQPTTNEKLFF.

The table lists this clone with a few counts. The genes are TRBV19 and TRBJ2-6; weak D call: TRBD2 (5 bases). The V and J ends lost 2 bases and 4 bases respectively, with 15 bases between them. Germline-derived CDR1 and CDR2 are LNHDA and SQIVND (reference sequence). CDR3 length: 17 amino acids. CDR3 in amino acids: CASSISPGSDGANVLTF. In DNA form, the CDR3 reads TGTGCCAGTAGTATATCCCCGGGGAGCGACGGGGCCAACGTCCTGACTTTC.

The chain links TRBV21-1 to TRBJ2-4; the table's D call TRBD2 went unverified against the DNA. TRBV21-1 is described as a pseudogene. CDR3 length: 16 amino acids. CDR3 DNA: TGTGCCAGCAGCAAAGAGGGGGGGCACCATAAAAACATTCAGTACTTC. Translating gives CASSKEGGHHKNIQYF.

This sequence joins TRBV29-1 and TRBJ2-2; TRBD2 aligns across 13 bases. The CDR3 extends over 18 amino acids. Germline V gives CDR1 SQVTM, CDR2 ANQGSEA. With 2 bases clipped from V and 4 bases from J, the junction kept 10 bases outside the gene matches. The CDR3 region is CSVETLGLAGSLTGELFF. The DNA for the CDR3 is TGCAGCGTTGAAACCCTGGGACTAGCGGGGAGTCTCACCGGGGAGCTGTTTTTT.

The V call is TRBV18, the J call TRBJ1-6, with 7 bases fitting TRBD1. The germline gives CDR1 KGHSH, CDR2 LQKENI. V was clipped by 2 bases and J by 10 bases; unmatched bases: 2. The CDR3 contains 13 residues. CDR3 sequence (DNA): TGTGCCAGCTCACCAGGACAGGAATCACCCCTCCACTTT. Encoded protein: CASSPGQESPLHF.

V usage is TRBV7-9 and J usage is TRBJ1-5, with D tentatively TRBD1 (6 bases). Germline lookup yields CDR1 SEHNR and CDR2 FQNEAQ (reference sequence). The CDR3 is made up of 14 amino acids. The V end lost 4 bases, the J end lost 0 bases, and 7 bases lay between the germline ends. This chain's CDR3 is CASSWTDSNQPQHF. CDR3 coding DNA: TGTGCCAGCAGCTGGACAGATAGCAATCAGCCCCAGCATTTT.

V gene TRBV2 combines with J gene TRBJ2-2; 13 positions match TRBD2. The CDR3 covers 16 residues. In germline, CDR1 is SNHLY, CDR2 FYNNEI. J gave up 5 bases and V 6 bases, and 6 bases lay outside the gene matches. The CDR3 DNA sequence: TGTGCCAGCAGGACTAGCGGGGGGTTTCGAACCGGGGAGCTGTTTTTT. It specifies CASRTSGGFRTGELFF.

This rearrangement joins TRBV6-5 to TRBJ1-3, with D possibly being TRBD1 (6 bases). Germline V gene lookup returns CDR1 MNHEY and CDR2 SVGAGI. The CDR3 spans 13 residues. V was shortened by 5 bases and J by 1 base, with 6 bases between the two germline ends. CDR3 nucleotide sequence: TGTGCCAGCAGTACAGGGTCTGGAAACACCATATATTTT. Protein product: CASSTGSGNTIYF.

The chain recombines TRBV3-1 (or the pseudogene TRBV3-2) with TRBJ2-1; perhaps TRBD1 as D (5 bases). V lost 4 bases, J lost 7 bases, and 17 bases lay in between. This CDR3 region has 15 residues. CDR1 is LGHDT and CDR2 is YNNKEL in the germline V gene (reference sequence). The CDR3 region has the DNA TGTGCCAGCAGCCCCACCCACTCGACAGCGAATGAGCAGTTCTTC. This codes for CASSPTHSTANEQFF.

The chain uses TRBV3-1 (or the pseudogene TRBV3-2) and TRBJ2-2, with TRBD2 matching over 13 bases. The length of the CDR3 is 17 residues. Germline CDR1 and CDR2: LGHDT and YNNKEL (reference sequence). The V and J ends lost 4 bases and 4 bases, in that order; junction bases with no gene match: 6. CDR3 coding DNA: TGTGCCAGCAGCCCACTAGCGGGGGGGCAGGGCACCGGGGAGCTGTTTTTT. It codes for CASSPLAGGQGTGELFF.

The chain joins TRBV27 to TRBJ1-4; perhaps TRBD1 as D (5 bases). The CDR3 length is 15 residues. V lost 2 bases, J lost 3 bases, and 10 bases lay in between. Germline assignment: CDR1 MNHEY and CDR2 SMNVEV (reference sequence). The CDR3 coding sequence is TGTGCCAGCAGTTTAGGTCGGGGGGCTAATGAAAAACTGTTTTTT. Translation: CASSLGRGANEKLFF.

This clone has a single count. The chain uses TRBV5-1 and TRBJ2-7; D not certain. V gave up 4 bases and J gave up 3 bases, with 8 bases separating them. The germline gives CDR1 SGHRS, CDR2 YFSETQ. CDR3 size: 12 residues. The CDR3 nucleotides read TGCGCCAGCAGCGACTCTGGCTACGAGCAGTACTTC. This sequence encodes CASSDSGYEQYF.

The chain has TRBV20-1 and TRBJ1-1; D not certain. The CDR3 has 11 amino acids. Germline lookup yields CDR1 DFQATT and CDR2 SNEGSKA (reference sequence). CDR3: CTGLKNTEAFF. The CDR3 DNA sequence: TGCACTGGACTTAAGAACACTGAAGCTTTCTTT.

The rearrangement uses TRBV30 and TRBJ1-5, with TRBD1 as a possible D gene (5 bases). CDR1 is GTSNPN and CDR2 is SVGIG in the germline V gene (reference sequence). The CDR3 is 13 amino acids. The ends were cut back, 5 bases at V and 7 bases at J, with 15 bases in the middle. DNA of the CDR3: TGTGCCTGGTCCGGGGGTGGGGGACAGCCCCAGCATTTT. Its protein is CAWSGGGGQPQHF.

This sequence joins TRBV19 and TRBJ1-2; D is uncertain. This CDR3 is built from 14 residues. V shed 6 bases and J shed 4 bases, with 15 bases lying between them. Per the germline V gene, CDR1 is LNHDA and CDR2 is SQIVND (reference sequence). The CDR3 loop reads CASRFSSSGYGYTF. In DNA form, the CDR3 reads TGTGCCAGTAGGTTTTCTTCCAGCGGCTATGGCTACACCTTC. Full variable domain (rest looked up from reference TRBV19 and TRBJ1-2): DGGITQSPKYLFRKEGQNVTLSCEQNLNHDAMYWYRQDPGQGLRLIYYSQIVNDFQKGDIAEGYSVSREKKESFPLTVTSAQKNPTAFYLCASRFSSSGYGYTFGSGTRLTVV.

This chain uses TRBV10-3 with TRBJ1-2; a weak D match, TRBD1 (5 bases). V was pared by 4 bases and J by 2 bases, with 14 bases between. The CDR3 runs 15 residues. Germline V gene sequence: CDR1 ENHRY, CDR2 SYGVKD. CDR3 nucleotide sequence: TGTGCCATCAGTGGTGGTTATCAGGGAAACTATGGCTACACCTTC. Amino acids: CAISGGYQGNYGYTF.

The CDR3: CASSQVGDEQYF. The DNA of the CDR3 is TGTGCCAGCAGCCAAGTAGGGGACGAGCAGTACTTC. V usage is TRBV3-1 (or the pseudogene TRBV3-2) and J usage is TRBJ2-7; tentative D call: TRBD1 (5 bases). The CDR3 consists of 12 residues. The germline gives CDR1 LGHDT, CDR2 YNNKEL (reference sequence). Trimming removed 1 base from V and 5 bases from J, with 6 bases in between.

CDR3: CASSFRKRETQYF. Here the CDR3 DNA reads TGTGCCAGCAGCTTCAGAAAAAGAGAGACCCAGTACTTC. V gene TRBV7-2 combines with J gene TRBJ2-5; D remains unclear. This CDR3 region has 13 residues. The germline gives CDR1 SGHTA, CDR2 FQGNSA. V was pared by 3 bases and J by 4 bases, with 9 bases between.

The chain carries TRBV12-3 or TRBV12-4 and TRBJ2-5, with 9 positions matching TRBD2. The V gene end was trimmed by 5 bases and the J gene end by 8 bases; junction bases not matched to a gene: 3. CDR3 length: 12 residues. The chain's CDR3 is CASSGLAFTQYF. In nucleotides, the CDR3 is TGTGCCAGCAGTGGACTAGCGTTTACCCAGTACTTC.

The table lists this clone with a count of one. The CDR3 DNA reads TGTGCCAGCAGCCGAATAGAATCCCAGTACTTC. It is translated as CASSRIESQYF. The J gene is TRBJ2-5, the V gene TRBV28; unclear D gene. The CDR3 covers 11 residues. The V gene's germline CDR1 is MDHEN and CDR2 SYDVKM. V dropped 6 bases and J dropped 9 bases, with 11 bases sitting between them. The whole variable domain, remainder taken from reference TRBV28 and TRBJ2-5, is DVKVTQSSRYLVKRTGEKVFLECVQDMDHENMFWYRQDPGLGLRLIYFSYDVKMKEKGDIPEGYSVSREKKERFSLILESASTNQTSMYLCASSRIESQYFGPGTRLLVL.

The chain employs TRBV7-9 and TRBJ2-3, with TRBD1 as a possible D gene (6 bases). Looked up from germline, CDR1 is SEHNR and CDR2 is FQNEAQ (reference sequence). V was shortened by 4 bases and J by 2 bases, with 16 bases between the two germline ends. The CDR3 length is 16 residues. The CDR3 sequence: CASSSTQDRYTDTQYF. DNA of the CDR3: TGTGCCAGCAGCTCCACCCAGGACAGATACACAGATACGCAGTATTTT. Drawing the rest from reference TRBV7-9 and TRBJ2-3, the complete variable domain is DTGVSQNPRHKITKRGQNVTFRCDPISEHNRLYWYRQTLGQGPEFLTYFQNEAQLEKSRLLSDRFSAERPKGSFSTLEIQRTEQGDSAMYLCASSSTQDRYTDTQYFGPGTRLTVL.

The chain recombines TRBV4-1 with TRBJ2-3, with 14 nucleotides matching TRBD2. V gave up 2 bases and J gave up 2 bases; unmatched junction bases: 6. The CDR3 runs 18 residues. Germline V CDR1 and CDR2: MGHRA, YSYEKL. For the CDR3, the DNA is TGCGCCAGCAGCCAAAAATGGACTAGCGGGGGGACCACAGATACGCAGTATTTT. Its translation: CASSQKWTSGGTTDTQYF.

Only one count was recorded for this clone. The J gene is TRBJ1-5, the V gene TRBV7-2; D not certain. Trimming shortened V by 2 bases and J by 4 bases, and 18 bases separated the two germline ends. CDR3 size: 17 residues. The germline V gene encodes CDR1 SGHTA and CDR2 FQGNSA. CDR3 DNA sequence: TGTGCCAGCAGCTTAAACACCCCTGATGTGCTTAATCAGCCCCAGCATTTT. This sequence encodes CASSLNTPDVLNQPQHF.